The TCR beta chain under discussion was sequenced for a study of regulatory T cells in long-lasting Graves disease (dated by TCRdb to the early 2020s). As for the study more broadly: In the newly diagnosed Graves' disease group, patients had been taking antithyroid drugs for less than 3 months. Patients with persistent Graves' disease were compared with patients with newly diagnosed Graves' disease using TCR sequencing and RNA sequencing of peripheral blood. The study was registered as a clinical trial and conducted in China. A total of approximately 35 samples underwent TCR sequencing: some 13 from persistent and about 20 from newly diagnosed Graves' disease patients.

The method was multiplex PCR. Sequenced using an Illumina HiSeq 4000. iRepertoire HTBI primers and Arm-PCR amplification of CDR3 regions were used to construct TCR beta libraries. Gel purification was performed on PCR products prior to sequencing. Under the source paper's analysis protocol: Across samples, around 62 TRBV and 13 to 15 TRBJ segments were identified and used for gene usage analysis of CDR3 amino acid clonotypes. COPE and FqMerger were used to merge the filtered high-quality paired reads into contigs. BLAST was used to align contigs to IMGT TRBV, TRBD and TRBJ reference genes, with CDR3 defined following IMGT. Highly expanded clones were defined as clonotypes with a frequency above 0.1%. Repertoire diversity was measured by Shannon entropy, and V-J evenness by the Gini coefficient. Clonotypes shared by more than one individual were considered public. The public reads were run again by TCRdb, first through fastp at Q25 and then through MiXCR, and only productive beta chains were kept. For every CDR3 protein sequence, its rows merge into one entry that carries the most common genes and DNA. In this record, the V and J calls reflect TCRdb's handling and not the investigators' own analysis. The sample has around 450,000 distinct CDR3 sequences on record, 15% of them singletons. About a sixth of the sample comes from the top ten.

The time point tag for this specimen amounts to: newly diagnosed GD, antithyroid drugs for less than 3 months. For both TCR sequencing and RNA sequencing, RNA was extracted from PBMCs in TRIzol. Graves' disease was diagnosed according to American Thyroid Association guidelines. Patients for the study were recruited at an endocrinology department in Xi'an, China. From each patient, around 9 milliliters of peripheral blood was collected into an EDTA anticoagulant tube. Ficoll Paque Plus density gradient separation was used to isolate PBMCs, and no additional T cell sorting was done. An Agilent 2100 Bioanalyzer and agarose gel were used to assess RNA quality, and a NanoDrop 2000 was used to measure RNA concentration. The sample holds many counts of this clonotype. This clone's antigen is unknown. Base qualities were left out, and no much larger clone turns up one base away. Study-wide conclusions, independent of this receptor: As a limitation, the authors acknowledged that the small sample size may reduce accuracy. TRBV28, TRBJ1-2 and TRBJ2-5 were preferentially used in persistent disease, while TRBV20-1 and TRBJ2-1 were favored in newly diagnosed disease. Peripheral blood alone was examined, since thyroid tissue, which constituted the primary lesion, could not be accessed. Persistent Graves' disease patients showed lower TCR Shannon entropy and fewer highly expanded clones than newly diagnosed patients, suggesting clonal expansion. Patients with persistent disease shared more public clonotypes (approximately 2,500) than newly diagnosed patients did (966). Sequencing and analysis were restricted to the TCR beta chain.

V lost 5 bases and J lost 1 base; the stretch between them is 4 bases long. According to the germline V gene, CDR1 reads KGHSH and CDR2 reads LQKENI. Including cysteine and phenylalanine, the CDR3 has 12 amino acids. The entry retains the CDR3 DNA only, 36 bases that are in frame from base 1. The same specimen was also included in a second study, on T cells in Graves' hyperthyroidism and ophthalmopathy. As the second publication notes: A patient counted as having stable Graves' hyperthyroidism if no progression to ophthalmopathy occurred over 18 months of follow-up. Hyperthyroidism patients were newly diagnosed, with disease duration under 2 months, and aged 18 to 65 years. Any patient with an uncontrolled infection, another autoimmune disease, pregnancy or lactation was excluded. Diagnoses were based on clinical symptoms, serum thyroxine and TRAb, thyroid ultrasound and orbital computed tomography. The TCR CDR3 was subjected to a first round of RT-PCR using the HTBI primer set and the Qiagen OneStep RT-PCR kit. Blood samples also contained most of the expanded thyroid clonotypes (frequency above 0.001), which suggests that blood repertoires may reflect thyroid immune responses. A model built on a 13 V-J signature distinguished ophthalmopathy from stable hyperthyroidism, reaching 87.88% sensitivity and about 81% specificity in cross-validation and 80%/75% in testing. During validation, the model predicted progression to ophthalmopathy a median of around 6 months ahead of onset, with roughly 65% sensitivity and 72.22% specificity. To identify TCR V-J signatures that set the groups apart, the researchers used a discovery cohort of approximately 98 patients, made up of under 45 with Graves' ophthalmopathy and approximately 57 with stable Graves' hyperthyroidism. Whether ophthalmopathy could be predicted prospectively was tested in an independent validation cohort made up of roughly 20 hyperthyroidism patients plus 17 patients who later progressed to ophthalmopathy. The 100 discovery patients were randomly divided into training and test sets at a 7:3 ratio. In about 6 Graves' hyperthyroidism patients, the study also compared T-cell repertoires from thyroid tissue with T-cell repertoires from blood. Following sampling, methimazole starting at 30 mg daily was given to hyperthyroidism patients, and high-dose intravenous methylprednisolone was given to ophthalmopathy patients. Libraries were constructed in a second round of multiplex PCR, after which size selection and purification were performed. Paired-end sequencing of the libraries was performed with 100 bp reads on an Illumina HiSeq2000. Raw data were processed with SOAPnuke, discarding reads with adapters, uncalled bases, mean Phred below 15, or no exact constant-primer or identifier match. COPE v1.2.5 was used to merge high-quality paired reads, and clonotypes were defined as unique nucleotide sequences. MiTCR v1.1 was used to align clonotypes to the IMGT TRBV, TRBD and TRBJ reference segments. Analysis was restricted to V-J combinations with a frequency above 0.0001, which covered 99.2% of repertoires. A TCS score was defined as the ratio of F50 (clonal expansion) to E x V (chaos), with BLOSUM62-based TCRdist applied between CDR3 peptides within each V-J. Welch's t-statistics and random forest reduced 500 to 650 V-J features to 13, which were used in a naive Bayes classifier (R e1071). No statistical method was used to set the sample size in advance, and investigators knew the group allocation. According to the paper, TCR Vbeta CDR3 sequencing was carried out on approximately 140 peripheral blood samples, which came from 40 to 45 ophthalmopathy, some 73 hyperthyroidism and approximately 17 progressor patients.

The sequence joins TRBV18 to TRBJ2-3; no D gene is confidently identified. The receptor's source is a woman aged 25 to 39 with Graves disease. Donor details come from another sample of the same person, matched by shared clones. Specimen: peripheral blood mononuclear cells (PBMCs), collected at new diagnosis, from a patient treated with antithyroid drugs. The nucleotide sequence reads as follows: TGTGCCAGCTCAACTCGCACAGATACGCAGTATTTT. It encodes CASSTRTDTQYF.